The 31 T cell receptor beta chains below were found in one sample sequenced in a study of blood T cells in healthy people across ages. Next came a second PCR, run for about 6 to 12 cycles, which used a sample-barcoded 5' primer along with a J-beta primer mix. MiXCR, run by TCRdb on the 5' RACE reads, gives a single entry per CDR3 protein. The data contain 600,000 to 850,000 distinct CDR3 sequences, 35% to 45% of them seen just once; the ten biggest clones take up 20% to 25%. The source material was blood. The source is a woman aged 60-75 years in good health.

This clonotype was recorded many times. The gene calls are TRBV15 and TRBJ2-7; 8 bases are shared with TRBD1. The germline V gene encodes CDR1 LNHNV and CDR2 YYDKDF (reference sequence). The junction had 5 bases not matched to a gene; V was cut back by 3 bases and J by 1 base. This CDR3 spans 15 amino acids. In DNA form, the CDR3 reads TGTGCCACCAGCAGCCGGGACAGGATGTCCTACGAGCAGTACTTC. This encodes CATSSRDRMSYEQYF.

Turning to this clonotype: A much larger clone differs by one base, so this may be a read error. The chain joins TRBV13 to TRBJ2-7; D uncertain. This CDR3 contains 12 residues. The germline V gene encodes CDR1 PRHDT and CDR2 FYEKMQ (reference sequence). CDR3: CASSRRTYKQYF. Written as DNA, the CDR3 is TGTGCCAGCAGCCGGCGTACCTACAAGCAGTACTTC.

For the CDR3, the DNA is TGCGCCAGCAGCATCGGGACAACCTACGAGCAGTACTTC. Translation gives CASSIGTTYEQYF. The chain joins TRBV5-1 to TRBJ2-7; the D gene is possibly TRBD1 (6 bases). In germline, CDR1 is SGHRS, CDR2 YFSETQ. CDR3 length equals 13 residues. The V gene lost 4 bases and the J gene lost 2 bases, with 10 bases spanning the gap.

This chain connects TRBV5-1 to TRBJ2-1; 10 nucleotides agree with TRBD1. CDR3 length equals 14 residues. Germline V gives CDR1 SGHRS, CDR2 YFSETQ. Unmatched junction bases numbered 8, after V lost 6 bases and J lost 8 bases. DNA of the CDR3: TGCGCCAGCACGCGGGGACAGGGGTCGGATGAGCAGTTCTTC. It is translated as CASTRGQGSDEQFF.

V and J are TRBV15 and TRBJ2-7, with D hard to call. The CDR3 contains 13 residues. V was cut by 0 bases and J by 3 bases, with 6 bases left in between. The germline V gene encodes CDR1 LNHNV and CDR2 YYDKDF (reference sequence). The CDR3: CATSRDLGYEQYF. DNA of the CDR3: TGTGCCACCAGCAGAGATTTGGGCTACGAGCAGTACTTC.

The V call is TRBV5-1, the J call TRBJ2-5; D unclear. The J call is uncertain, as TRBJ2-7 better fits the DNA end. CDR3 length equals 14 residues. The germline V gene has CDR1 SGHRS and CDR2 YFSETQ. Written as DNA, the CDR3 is TGCGCCAGCAGCGCTTTTACGGGTGGATACGAGCAGTACTTC. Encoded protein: CASSAFTGGYEQYF.

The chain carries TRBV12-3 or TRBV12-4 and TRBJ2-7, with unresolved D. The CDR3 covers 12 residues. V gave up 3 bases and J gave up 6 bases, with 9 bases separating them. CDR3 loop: CASSFPLSEQYF. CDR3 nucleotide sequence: TGTGCCAGCAGTTTCCCCCTGTCCGAGCAGTACTTC.

As DNA, the CDR3 is TGTGCCAGCTCACCGGCACCGACAGGGGATCAGCCCCAGCATTTT. Encoded protein: CASSPAPTGDQPQHF. The chain employs TRBV18 and TRBJ1-5; 8 nucleotides align to TRBD1. Germline V gives CDR1 KGHSH, CDR2 LQKENI. The CDR3 has 15 residues. Trimming cost V 3 bases and J 5 bases; bases outside gene matches: 6.

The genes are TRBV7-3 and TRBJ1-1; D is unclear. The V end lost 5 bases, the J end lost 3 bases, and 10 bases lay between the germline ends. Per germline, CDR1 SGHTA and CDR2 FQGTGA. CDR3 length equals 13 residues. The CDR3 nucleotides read TGTGCCAGCAGCGCTCAGGAGGACACTGAAGCTTTCTTT. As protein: CASSAQEDTEAFF.

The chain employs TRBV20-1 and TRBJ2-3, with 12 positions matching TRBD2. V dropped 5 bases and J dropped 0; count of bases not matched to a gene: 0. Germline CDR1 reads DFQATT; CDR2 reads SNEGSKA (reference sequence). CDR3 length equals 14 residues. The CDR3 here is CSAGLAGSTDTQYF. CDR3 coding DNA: TGCAGTGCTGGACTAGCGGGAAGCACAGATACGCAGTATTTT.

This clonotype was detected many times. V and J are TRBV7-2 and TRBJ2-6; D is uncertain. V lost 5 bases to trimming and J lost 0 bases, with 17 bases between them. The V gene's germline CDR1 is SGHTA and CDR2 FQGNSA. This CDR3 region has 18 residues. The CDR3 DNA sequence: TGTGCCAGCAGCCACATGAGTGGTGGGCTCTCTGGGGCCAACGTCCTGACTTTC. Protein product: CASSHMSGGLSGANVLTF.

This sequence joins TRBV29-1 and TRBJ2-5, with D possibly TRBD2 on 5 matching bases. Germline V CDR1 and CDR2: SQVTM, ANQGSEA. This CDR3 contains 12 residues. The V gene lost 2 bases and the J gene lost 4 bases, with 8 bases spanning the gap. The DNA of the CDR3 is TGCAGCGTTGAATCGGGGTCAGAGACCCAGTACTTC. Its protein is CSVESGSETQYF.

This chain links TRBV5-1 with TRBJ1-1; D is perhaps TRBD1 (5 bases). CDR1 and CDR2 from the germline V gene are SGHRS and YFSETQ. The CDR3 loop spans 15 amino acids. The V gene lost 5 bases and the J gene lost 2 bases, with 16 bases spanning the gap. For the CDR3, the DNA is TGCGCCAGCAGACCCGACGGACAACGAAACACTGAAGCTTTCTTT. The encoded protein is CASRPDGQRNTEAFF.

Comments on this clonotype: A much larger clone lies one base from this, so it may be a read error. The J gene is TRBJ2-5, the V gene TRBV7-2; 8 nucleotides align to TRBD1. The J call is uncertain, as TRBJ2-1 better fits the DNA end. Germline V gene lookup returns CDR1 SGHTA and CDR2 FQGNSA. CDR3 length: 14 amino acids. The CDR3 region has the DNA TGTGCCAGCAGCTTAAGCAGGGGGCAAGAGACCCAGTTCTTC. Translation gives CASSLSRGQETQFF.

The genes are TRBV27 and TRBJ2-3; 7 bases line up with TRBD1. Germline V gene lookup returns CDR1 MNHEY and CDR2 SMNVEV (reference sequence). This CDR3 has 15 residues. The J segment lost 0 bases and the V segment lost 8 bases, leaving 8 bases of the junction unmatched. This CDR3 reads CASLRQGTSTDTQYF. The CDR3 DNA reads TGTGCCAGCTTAAGACAGGGTACTAGCACAGATACGCAGTATTTT.

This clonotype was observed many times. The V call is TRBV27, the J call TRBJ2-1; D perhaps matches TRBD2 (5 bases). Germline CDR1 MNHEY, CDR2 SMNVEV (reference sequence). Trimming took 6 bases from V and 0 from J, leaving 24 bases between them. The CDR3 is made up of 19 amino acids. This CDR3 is CASSHYLGRVAPSYNEQFF. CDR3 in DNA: TGTGCCAGCAGCCATTACTTGGGGAGAGTGGCCCCCTCCTACAATGAGCAGTTCTTC.

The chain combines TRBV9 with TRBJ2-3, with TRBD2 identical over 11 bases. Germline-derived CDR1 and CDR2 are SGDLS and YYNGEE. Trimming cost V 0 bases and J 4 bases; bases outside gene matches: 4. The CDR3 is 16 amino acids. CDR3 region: CASSVERSGRADTQYF. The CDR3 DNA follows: TGTGCCAGCAGCGTAGAGCGTAGCGGGAGGGCAGATACGCAGTATTTT.

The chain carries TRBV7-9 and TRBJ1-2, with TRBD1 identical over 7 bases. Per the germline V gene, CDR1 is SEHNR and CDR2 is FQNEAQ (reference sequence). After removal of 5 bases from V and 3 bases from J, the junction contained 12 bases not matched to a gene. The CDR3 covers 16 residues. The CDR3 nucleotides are TGTGCCAGCAGCGACGGACCCCGGGACAGCCACTATGGCTACACCTTC. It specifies CASSDGPRDSHYGYTF.

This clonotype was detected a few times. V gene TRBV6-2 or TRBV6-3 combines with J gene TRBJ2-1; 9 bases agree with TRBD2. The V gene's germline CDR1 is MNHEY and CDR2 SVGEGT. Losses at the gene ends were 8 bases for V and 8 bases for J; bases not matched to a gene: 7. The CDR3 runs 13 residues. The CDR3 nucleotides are TGTGCCAGCGGTAGCGGGAGTAGGTATGAGCAGTTCTTC. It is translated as CASGSGSRYEQFF.

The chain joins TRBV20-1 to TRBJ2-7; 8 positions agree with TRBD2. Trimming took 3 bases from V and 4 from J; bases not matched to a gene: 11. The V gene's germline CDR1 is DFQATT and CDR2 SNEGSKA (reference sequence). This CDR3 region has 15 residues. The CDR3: CSASPLGGARYEQYF. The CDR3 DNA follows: TGCAGTGCTAGCCCCCTCGGGGGGGCAAGGTACGAGCAGTACTTC.

The CDR3 DNA follows: TGTGCCAGCAGCTTAGGAGCGCAGGTTGAAGCTTTCTTT. This sequence encodes CASSLGAQVEAFF. The J gene is TRBJ1-1, the V gene TRBV11-1, with D unresolved. Germline V gene sequence: CDR1 SGHAT, CDR2 FQDESV (reference sequence). Trimming removed 1 base from V and 7 bases from J, with 10 bases in between. CDR3 size: 13 residues.

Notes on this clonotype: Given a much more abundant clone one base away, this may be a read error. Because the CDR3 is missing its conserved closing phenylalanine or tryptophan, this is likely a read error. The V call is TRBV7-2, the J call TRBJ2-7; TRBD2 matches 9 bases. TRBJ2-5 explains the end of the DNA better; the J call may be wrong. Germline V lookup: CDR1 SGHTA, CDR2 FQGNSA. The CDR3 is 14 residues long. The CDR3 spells CASSLSGSRETQYS. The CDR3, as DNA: TGTGCCAGCAGCCTTAGCGGGAGTAGGGAGACCCAGTACTCC.

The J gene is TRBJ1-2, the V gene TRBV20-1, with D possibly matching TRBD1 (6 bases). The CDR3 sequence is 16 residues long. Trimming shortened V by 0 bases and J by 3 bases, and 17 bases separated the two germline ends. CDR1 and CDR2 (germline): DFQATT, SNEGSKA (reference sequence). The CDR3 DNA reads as TGCAGTGCTAGAGAAAAGGGGAACAGGGCAGACTATGGCTACACCTTC. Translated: CSAREKGNRADYGYTF.

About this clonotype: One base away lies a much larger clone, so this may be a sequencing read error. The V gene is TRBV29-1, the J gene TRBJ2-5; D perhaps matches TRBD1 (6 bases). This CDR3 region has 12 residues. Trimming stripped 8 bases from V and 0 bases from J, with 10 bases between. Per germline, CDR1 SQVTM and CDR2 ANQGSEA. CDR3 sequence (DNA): TGCAGCATTTGGGACAACCAAGAGACCCAGTACTTC. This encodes CSIWDNQETQYF.

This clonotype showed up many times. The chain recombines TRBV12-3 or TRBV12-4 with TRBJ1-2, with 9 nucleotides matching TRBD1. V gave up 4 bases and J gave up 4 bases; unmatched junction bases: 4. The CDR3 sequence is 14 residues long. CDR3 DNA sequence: TGTGCCAGCAGTTCGGGACAGGGACTCTATGGCTACACCTTC. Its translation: CASSSGQGLYGYTF.

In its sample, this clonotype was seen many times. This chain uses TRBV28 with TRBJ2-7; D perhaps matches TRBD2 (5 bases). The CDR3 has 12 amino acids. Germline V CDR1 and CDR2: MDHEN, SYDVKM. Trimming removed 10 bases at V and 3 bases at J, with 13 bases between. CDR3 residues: CATEDLVYEQYF. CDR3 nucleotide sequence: TGTGCCACGGAGGACTTAGTCTACGAGCAGTACTTC.

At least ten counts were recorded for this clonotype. The CDR3 sequence is CASSVGASGSYEQYF. CDR3 DNA sequence: TGTGCCAGCAGCGTAGGGGCTAGCGGGTCCTACGAGCAGTACTTC. The J gene is TRBJ2-7, the V gene TRBV9, with TRBD2 matching 8 bases. The CDR3 contains 15 residues. CDR1 is SGDLS and CDR2 is YYNGEE in the germline V gene. The V and J ends lost 0 bases and 1 base, in that order; junction bases with no gene match: 3.

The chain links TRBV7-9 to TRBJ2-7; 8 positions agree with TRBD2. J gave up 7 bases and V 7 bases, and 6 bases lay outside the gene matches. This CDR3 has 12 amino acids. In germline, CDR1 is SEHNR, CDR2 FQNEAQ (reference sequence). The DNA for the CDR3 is TGTGCCAGCACCGGACTAGCCTGGGAGCAGTACTTC. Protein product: CASTGLAWEQYF.

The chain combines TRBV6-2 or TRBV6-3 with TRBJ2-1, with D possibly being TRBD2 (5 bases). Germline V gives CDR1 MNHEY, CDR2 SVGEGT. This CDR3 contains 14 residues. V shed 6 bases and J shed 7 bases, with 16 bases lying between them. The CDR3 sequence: CASSREASRNEQFF. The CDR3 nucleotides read TGTGCCAGCAGCCGGGAAGCTTCGAGGAATGAGCAGTTCTTC.

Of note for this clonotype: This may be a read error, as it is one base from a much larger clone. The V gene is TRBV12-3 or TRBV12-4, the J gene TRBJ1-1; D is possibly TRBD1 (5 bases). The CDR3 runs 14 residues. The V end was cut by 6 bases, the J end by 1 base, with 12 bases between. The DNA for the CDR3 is TGTGCCAGCAGCCCCCTGACAGAGAACACTGAAGCTTTCTTT. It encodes CASSPLTENTEAFF.

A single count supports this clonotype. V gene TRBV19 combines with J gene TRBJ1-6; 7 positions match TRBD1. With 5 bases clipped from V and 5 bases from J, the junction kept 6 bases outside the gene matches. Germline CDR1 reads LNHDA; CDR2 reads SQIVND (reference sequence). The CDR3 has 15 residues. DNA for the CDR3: TGTGCCAGTAGTTCTAGGGACAGCCATAATTCACCCCTCCACTTT. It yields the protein CASSSRDSHNSPLHF.